This T cell receptor beta chain was retrieved from a study of blood T cells in healthy people across ages. Overall study findings and caveats: Expanded clonotype changes were possibly confounded by unknown donor CMV status.

The second PCR ran about 6 to 11 cycles with a sample-barcoded 5' primer and J-beta primers. Every sample gave at least 2.5 million paired-end reads containing CDR3. TCRdb re-called the 5' RACE reads through MiXCR, storing one row per CDR3 protein. The sample has around 1,500,000 distinct CDR3 sequences, 40% to 50% seen once. The CDR3 length is 16 residues. J gave up 0 bases and V 5 bases, and 6 bases lay outside the gene matches. CDR1 MNHNY and CDR2 SVGAGI come from the germline V gene (reference sequence). Collection of 9.5 to 10 milliliters of peripheral blood was performed for each donor. Each sample had at least 6 million PBMCs isolated. In its sample, this clonotype was seen many times. The target antigen is unknown.

V gene TRBV6-6 combines with J gene TRBJ2-3; 9 bases match TRBD2. Material for sequencing was blood. The clonotype originates from a woman younger than 30 in good health. In nucleotides, the CDR3 is TGTGCCAGCAGTCGGGTAGCGGGAGCTAGCACAGATACGCAGTATTTT. Its protein is CASSRVAGASTDTQYF.